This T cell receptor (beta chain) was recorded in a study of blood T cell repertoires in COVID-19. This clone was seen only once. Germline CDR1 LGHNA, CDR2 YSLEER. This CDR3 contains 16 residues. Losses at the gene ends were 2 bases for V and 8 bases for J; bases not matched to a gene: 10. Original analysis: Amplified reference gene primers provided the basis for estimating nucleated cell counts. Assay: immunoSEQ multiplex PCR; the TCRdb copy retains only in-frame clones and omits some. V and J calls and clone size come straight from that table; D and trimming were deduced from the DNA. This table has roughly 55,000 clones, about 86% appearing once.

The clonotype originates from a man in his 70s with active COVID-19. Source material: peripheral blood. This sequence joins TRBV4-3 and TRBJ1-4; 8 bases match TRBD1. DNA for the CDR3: TGCGCCAGCAGCCAATCCCGACAGGGGTTTGGGGAAAAACTGTTTTTT. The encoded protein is CASSQSRQGFGEKLFF.